Listed here are 25 T cell receptor beta chains from one sample, sequenced in a study of T cell responses to AZD1222 COVID-19 vaccine. TCRdb's table, derived via immunoSEQ multiplex PCR, lists solely in-frame clones and lacks some. The table shows over 150,000 clones, with approximately 88% occurring only once. The input for sequencing was peripheral blood, taken 28 days after the second AZD1222 dose. Receptors originate from an adult who received the AZD1222 COVID-19 vaccine.

This rearrangement joins TRBV20-1 to TRBJ1-6, with D possibly TRBD1 on 5 matching bases. Germline V gene lookup returns CDR1 DFQATT and CDR2 SNEGSKA (reference sequence). This CDR3 region has 13 residues. The ends were cut back, 3 bases at V and 6 bases at J, with 9 bases in the middle. CDR3 in amino acids: CSASQQGNSPLHF. CDR3 in DNA: TGCAGTGCTAGTCAGCAGGGTAATTCACCCCTCCACTTT.

The chain couples TRBV18 to TRBJ1-1, with a weak D call TRBD1 (6 bases). CDR1 and CDR2 (germline): KGHSH, LQKENI. The CDR3 is 16 amino acids. Trimming shortened V by 1 base and J by 0 bases, and 12 bases separated the two germline ends. In DNA, the CDR3 is TGTGCCAGCTCACCACGAGACAGGCGTTTGAACACTGAAGCTTTCTTT. Its protein is CASSPRDRRLNTEAFF.

The rearrangement uses TRBV3-1 (or the pseudogene TRBV3-2) and TRBJ1-2, with D unresolved. Trimming removed 3 bases at V and 8 bases at J, with 7 bases between. Germline loops: CDR1 LGHDT, CDR2 YNNKEL (reference sequence). This CDR3 has 11 residues. CDR3 amino acids: CASSHPEGYTF. The CDR3 bases are TGTGCCAGCAGCCACCCCGAAGGCTACACCTTC.

The chain links TRBV4-2 to TRBJ2-2; 11 bases line up with TRBD2. V lost 4 bases to trimming and J lost 4 bases; unmatched junction nucleotides: 5. The CDR3 loop spans 16 amino acids. Per the germline V gene, CDR1 is LGHNA and CDR2 is YNFKEQ. CDR3 nucleotide sequence: TGTGCCAGCAGCCTTAGCGGGGGGGCCTTCACCGGGGAGCTGTTTTTT. As protein: CASSLSGGAFTGELFF.

The chain has TRBV30 and TRBJ1-6, with 7 bases identical to TRBD1. Germline CDR1 is GTSNPN and CDR2 is SVGIG (reference sequence). The CDR3 has 14 amino acids. Germline trimming cut 2 bases from V and 9 bases from J; bases unmatched to any gene: 7. CDR3 protein: CAWSTGDWSSPLHF. CDR3 in DNA: TGTGCCTGGAGTACAGGGGATTGGTCTTCACCCCTCCACTTT.

This chain links TRBV5-8 with TRBJ1-4; D ambiguous. The CDR3 sequence is 16 residues long. Deletions cut 0 bases from V and 7 bases from J, with 16 bases between. Germline assignment: CDR1 SGHTS and CDR2 YDEGEE. For the CDR3, the DNA is TGTGCCAGCAGCTTGGTGTCCCCGGGTGGAAGTGAAAAACTGTTTTTT. Protein: CASSLVSPGGSEKLFF.

The chain couples TRBV2 to TRBJ2-3; a weak D match, TRBD2 (7 bases). The CDR3 runs to 16 residues. Germline V gene data show CDR1 as SNHLY and CDR2 as FYNNEI. The V gene lost 1 base and the J gene lost 2 bases, with 13 bases spanning the gap. CDR3 in DNA: TGTGCCAGCAGTGAAGGGAGGGGGGGTTCCACAGATACGCAGTATTTT. Residues: CASSEGRGGSTDTQYF.

V and J are TRBV19 and TRBJ1-1; 9 nucleotides agree with TRBD1. V lost 5 bases and J lost 7; bases outside the gene matches: 8. This CDR3 contains 14 residues. CDR1 LNHDA and CDR2 SQIVND come from the germline V gene (reference sequence). The CDR3 DNA reads TGTGCCAGTAGTCTACAGGGGGCTGGCGGTGAAGCTTTCTTT. It is translated as CASSLQGAGGEAFF. Using reference TRBV19 and TRBJ1-1 for the parts outside the CDR3, the full variable domain is DGGITQSPKYLFRKEGQNVTLSCEQNLNHDAMYWYRQDPGQGLRLIYYSQIVNDFQKGDIAEGYSVSREKKESFPLTVTSAQKNPTAFYLCASSLQGAGGEAFFGQGTRLTVV.

The gene calls are TRBV6-2 or TRBV6-3 and TRBJ1-2; no definite D call. The V and J ends lost 4 bases and 10 bases respectively, with 10 bases between them. The CDR3 totals 11 residues. Germline-derived CDR1 and CDR2 are MNHEY and SVGEGT. The CDR3 bases are TGTGCCAGCAGTTCCAATACTCCCTACACCTTC. Amino acid sequence: CASSSNTPYTF.

V usage is TRBV20-1 and J usage is TRBJ1-1; D remains ambiguous. Germline values: CDR1 DFQATT, CDR2 SNEGSKA (reference sequence). The CDR3 spans 11 residues. The V end lost 2 bases, the J end lost 5 bases, and 6 bases lay between the germline ends. CDR3 DNA: TGCAGTGCTAGACCTAAAACTGAAGCTTTCTTT. Encoded protein: CSARPKTEAFF.

The J gene is TRBJ1-5, the V gene TRBV2; unclear D gene. The CDR3 is 16 residues long. Germline V CDR1 and CDR2: SNHLY, FYNNEI. With 5 bases removed from V and 0 bases from J, the gap between germline ends came to 14 bases. CDR3 in DNA: TGTGCCAGCAGTAGGACGGTCAGCTATAGCAATCAGCCCCAGCATTTT. Its translation is CASSRTVSYSNQPQHF.

The chain links TRBV30 to TRBJ1-2; D call uncertain. V lost 1 base and J lost 4, with 4 bases in between. The CDR3 sequence is 11 residues long. Per germline, CDR1 GTSNPN and CDR2 SVGIG (reference sequence). CDR3 DNA sequence: TGTGCCTGGAGTGGCACCTATGGCTACACCTTC. It is translated as CAWSGTYGYTF.

V and J are TRBV3-1 (or the pseudogene TRBV3-2) and TRBJ2-1, with 9 positions matching TRBD2. Losses at the gene ends were 1 base for V and 10 bases for J; bases not matched to a gene: 8. CDR3 length: 15 residues. The germline V gene encodes CDR1 LGHDT and CDR2 YNNKEL (reference sequence). This chain's CDR3 is CASSQVGGGADEQFF. In DNA, the CDR3 is TGTGCCAGCAGCCAAGTGGGCGGGGGGGCGGACGAGCAGTTCTTC.

This clone was detected once. The rearrangement joins TRBV5-1 to TRBJ2-1; D not certain. This CDR3 is built from 12 residues. Germline CDR1 is SGHRS and CDR2 is YFSETQ. The V end lost 5 bases, the J end lost 3 bases, and 6 bases lay between the germline ends. CDR3 bases: TGCGCCAGCAGGGAAGTCTACAATGAGCAGTTCTTC. It is translated as CASREVYNEQFF.

The rearrangement uses TRBV5-1 and TRBJ2-1; TRBD2 agrees at 8 bases. The CDR3 is 16 amino acids. With V trimmed by 3 bases and J by 3 bases, 8 bases remained unmatched. Per the germline V gene, CDR1 is SGHRS and CDR2 is YFSETQ. CDR3 residues: CASSSVLADHYNEQFF. The CDR3 coding sequence is TGCGCCAGCAGCTCCGTACTAGCGGATCACTACAATGAGCAGTTCTTC. Drawing the rest from reference TRBV5-1 and TRBJ2-1, the complete variable domain is KAGVTQTPRYLIKTRGQQVTLSCSPISGHRSVSWYQQTPGQGLQFLFEYFSETQRNKGNFPGRFSGRQFSNSRSEMNVSTLELGDSALYLCASSSVLADHYNEQFFGPGTRLTVL.

The chain employs TRBV3-1 (or the pseudogene TRBV3-2) and TRBJ1-3; possibly TRBD1 for D (5 bases). The ends were cut back, 2 bases at V and 8 bases at J, with 10 bases in the middle. CDR3 size: 13 residues. CDR1 is LGHDT, CDR2 YNNKEL, per germline (reference sequence). DNA for the CDR3: TGTGCCAGCAGCCAATATCTGGGGGACACCATATATTTT. This sequence encodes CASSQYLGDTIYF.

The chain joins TRBV4-1 to TRBJ1-1; weak D call: TRBD1 (5 bases). This CDR3 contains 15 residues. Looked up from germline, CDR1 is MGHRA and CDR2 is YSYEKL. V was trimmed by 5 bases and J by 1 base, leaving 14 bases between them. CDR3 sequence reads: CASSSDGARNTEAFF. CDR3 DNA: TGCGCCAGCAGCTCCGACGGGGCCAGGAACACTGAAGCTTTCTTT.

This sequence joins TRBV25-1 and TRBJ2-7; D call uncertain. Trimming removed 6 bases from V and 2 bases from J, with 8 bases in between. This CDR3 contains 12 residues. The V gene's germline CDR1 is MGHDK and CDR2 SYGVNS. Here the CDR3 DNA reads TGTGCCAGCAGCCGAGTCCCCTACGAGCAGTACTTC. Translation: CASSRVPYEQYF.

Notes on this clone: The sample carries other DNA sequences with the same CDR3. The J gene is TRBJ1-5, the V gene TRBV6-1; the D is unclear. This CDR3 region has 19 residues. Germline assignment: CDR1 MNHNS and CDR2 SASEGT. V was cut by 1 base and J by 3 bases, with 22 bases left in between. The CDR3 DNA sequence: TGTGCCAGCAGTGAAGTCGCAAGCCTCGGACGGGATTACAATCAGCCCCAGCATTTT. Translating it yields CASSEVASLGRDYNQPQHF.

The chain employs TRBV5-1 and TRBJ2-5; D is possibly TRBD1 (5 bases). The CDR3 loop spans 12 amino acids. V was clipped by 5 bases and J by 5 bases, with 10 bases between them. CDR1 is SGHRS and CDR2 is YFSETQ in the germline V gene. CDR3 coding DNA: TGCGCCAGCAGTTCCCAGGGCGAGACCCAGTACTTC. Its protein is CASSSQGETQYF.

The chain employs TRBV9 and TRBJ1-3, with D possibly TRBD1 on 6 matching bases. Per germline, CDR1 SGDLS and CDR2 YYNGEE. The CDR3 has 17 residues. Trimming removed 6 bases from V and 0 bases from J, with 19 bases in between. CDR3 region: CASTPVGQSYSGNTIYF. The CDR3 DNA is TGTGCCAGCACCCCTGTTGGACAGTCCTACTCTGGAAACACCATATATTTT. Using reference TRBV9 and TRBJ1-3 for the parts outside the CDR3, the full variable domain is DSGVTQTPKHLITATGQRVTLRCSPRSGDLSVYWYQQSLDQGLQFLIQYYNGEERAKGNILERFSAQQFPDLHSELNLSSLELGDSALYFCASTPVGQSYSGNTIYFGEGSWLTVV.

The chain couples TRBV27 to TRBJ1-2; 7 bases are a match to TRBD1. Losses at the gene ends were 3 bases for V and 8 bases for J; bases not matched to a gene: 12. Germline assignment: CDR1 MNHEY and CDR2 SMNVEV (reference sequence). The CDR3 covers 15 residues. CDR3 sequence: CASSLYTGASWGYTF. In DNA form, the CDR3 reads TGTGCCAGCAGTTTGTACACAGGGGCCTCGTGGGGCTACACCTTC.

This chain joins TRBV11-2 and TRBJ1-4; D ambiguous. The CDR3 has 12 amino acids. V lost 5 bases to trimming and J lost 1 base, with 2 bases between them. Germline lookup yields CDR1 SGHAT and CDR2 FQNNGV. Written as DNA, the CDR3 is TGTGCCAGCAGCCGAACTAATGAAAAACTGTTTTTT. This gives the protein CASSRTNEKLFF.

The chain uses TRBV7-8 and TRBJ1-1, with a possible D match to TRBD1 (5 bases). CDR1 and CDR2 from the germline V gene are SGHVS and FQNEAQ. Trimming left V 8 bases short and J 0 bases short, with 10 bases between. The CDR3 runs to 13 residues. The CDR3 DNA sequence: TGTGCCAGCCATGAGGGGCTGAACACTGAAGCTTTCTTT. Encoded protein: CASHEGLNTEAFF. Full variable domain (remainder filled in from reference TRBV7-8 and TRBJ1-1): GAGVSQSPRYKVAKRGQDVALRCDPISGHVSLFWYQQALGQGPEFLTYFQNEAQLDKSGLPSDRFFAERPEGSVSTLKIQRTQQEDSAVYLCASHEGLNTEAFFGQGTRLTVV.

The rearrangement links TRBV6-2 or TRBV6-3 to TRBJ2-1; D gene uncertain. Trimming cost V 2 bases and J 5 bases, with 19 bases left between them. This CDR3 is 17 amino acids long. Germline CDR1 and CDR2: MNHEY and SVGEGT. The CDR3 nucleotides are TGTGCCAGCAGTTACCTCATGGAGAACAGCGCAAACAATGAGCAGTTCTTC. Translated: CASSYLMENSANNEQFF.